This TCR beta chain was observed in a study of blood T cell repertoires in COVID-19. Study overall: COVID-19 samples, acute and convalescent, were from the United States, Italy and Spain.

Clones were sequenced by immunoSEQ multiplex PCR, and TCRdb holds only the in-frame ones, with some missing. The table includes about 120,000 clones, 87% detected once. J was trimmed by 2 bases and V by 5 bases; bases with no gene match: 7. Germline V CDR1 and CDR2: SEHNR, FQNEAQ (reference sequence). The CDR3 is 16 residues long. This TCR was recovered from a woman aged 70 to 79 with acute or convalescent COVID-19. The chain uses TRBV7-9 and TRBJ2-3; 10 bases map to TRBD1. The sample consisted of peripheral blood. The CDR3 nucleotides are TGTGCCAGCAGCGAATATGGGACAGGGGTCACAGATACGCAGTATTTT. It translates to CASSEYGTGVTDTQYF.